The source of this T cell receptor (beta chain) is a study of quantifying T cell responses using KT2 cells (dated by TCRdb to the late 2010s). As for the study more broadly: RNA was DNase-treated and reverse transcribed with TCR alpha and beta constant-region primers, mostly using SuperScript III. PCR2 was run as a SYBR Green qPCR and stopped at a predetermined fluorescence threshold to avoid over-amplification. Under optimum conditions, the T4 ligation step was estimated to exceed 10% efficiency. The full study reports these points: The study did not include a side-by-side comparison of this pipeline with other TCR sequencing techniques. Counts of KT2 alpha and beta sequences scaled linearly with input KT2 cell number over several orders of magnitude. KT2 sequences were still detected at the lowest spike-in tested, roughly one KT2 cell per 100,000 PBMC. Saturation was seen in the detection of KT2 sequences when very high numbers of KT2 cells were spiked in.

Trimming takes 2 bases from V and 4 bases from J, and the germline ends sit 7 bases apart. CDR3 length: 13 amino acids, cysteine to phenylalanine. Of all the DNA, just the CDR3 is kept, 39 bases in frame from base 1. Known numbers of KT2, a T cell clone whose TCR had been sequenced previously, were spiked into unfractionated PBMC to test the sensitivity and accuracy of the pipeline. A range of KT2-to-PBMC ratios was set up by mixing KT2 cells into a fixed number of PBMC. Libraries were made using UMI-ligation and nested PCR. A single-stranded oligonucleotide carrying the Illumina SP2 sequence and a UMI was ligated to the cDNA 3' end using T4 RNA ligase 1. PCR1 ran approximately 4 cycles (98°C 15 s, 69°C 30 s, 72°C 40 s); the beta primer was an equimolar mix of RC1.1 and RC1.2 covering TRBC1 and TRBC2. Starting at PCR2, the TCR alpha and beta chains were handled separately, and sample indices and Illumina adaptors were added. Placed after an 8-base spacer, the UMI was made up of 12 random nucleotides arranged as two hexamers with a spacer between them. Sequencing was done on an Illumina MiSeq using v2 2x251 paired-end chemistry, usually with some twelve samples per run. PhiX DNA at about 5-8% was added to each sequencing library to increase diversity. Regarding the original processing steps: bcl2fastq converted raw reads to FASTQ, and Demultiplexor demultiplexed the reads by dual indices. V and J genes were assigned by Decombinator through tag matching, with a single base-pair mismatch permitted. UMIs were used by Collapsinator to correct both sequencing errors and frequency errors caused by PCR heterogeneity. Decombinator identifiers were converted to nucleotide sequence by CDR3Translator, the sequences were translated to amino acids, and CDR3 was extracted using C- and N-terminal motifs. Each distinct KT2 TCR was counted as one cluster of KT2 sequences that shared a single unique molecular identifier. TCRdb's own reprocessing of the public reads used fastp at Q25 and MiXCR and kept productive beta chains. Rows matching on CDR3 protein sequence are summarized as one entry with the most common DNA and genes. The V and J calls and clone size come from TCRdb's table, not from the authors' own analysis. The sample yields 39,000 or so distinct CDR3 sequences; about a sixth were counted once. 40% to 45% of the sample comes from the top ten.

This clonotype has only a few counts. It lacks a known antigen. Nothing much larger sits one base from this clone, and base qualities are not available. The receptor's source is a human donor. In this chain, TRBV12-3 or TRBV12-4 is recombined with TRBJ2-3, with the identity of the D gene unclear. The sample was PBMCs spiked with cells of the T cell clone KT2. The CDR3 has the sequence CASSLLYPDTQYF. The DNA reads as follows: TGTGCCAGCAGTTTACTATACCCAGATACGCAGTATTTT.